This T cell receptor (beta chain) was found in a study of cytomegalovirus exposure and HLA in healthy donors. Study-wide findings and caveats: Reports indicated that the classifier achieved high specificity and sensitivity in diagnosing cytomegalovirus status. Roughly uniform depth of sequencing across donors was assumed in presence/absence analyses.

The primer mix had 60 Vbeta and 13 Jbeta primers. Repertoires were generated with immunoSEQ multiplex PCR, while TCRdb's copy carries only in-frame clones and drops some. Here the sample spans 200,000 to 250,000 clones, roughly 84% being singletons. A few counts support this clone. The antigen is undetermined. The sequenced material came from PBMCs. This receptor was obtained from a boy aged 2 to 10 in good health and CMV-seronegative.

CDR3 coding DNA: TGTGCCAGCAGCCCCTATTCACTGCTCGATTCACCCCTCCACTTT. Protein sequence: CASSPYSLLDSPLHF. The chain couples TRBV7-9 to TRBJ1-6; D is unclear. The CDR3 is 15 residues long. Germline CDR1 SEHNR, CDR2 FQNEAQ (reference sequence). V shed 5 bases and J shed 8 bases, with 16 bases lying between them.